A selection of T cell receptor beta chains follows, all from one sample in a study of beta chain features in type 1 diabetes. Sequencing used immunoSEQ multiplex PCR; TCRdb keeps in-frame clones, though not all of them. The data contain over 700,000 clones, roughly a sixth of them singletons. Material: naive CD4+ T cells from blood. The receptor source for this set is a woman younger than 35 in good health. CDR3s include the opening cysteine and the closing phenylalanine or tryptophan. A D gene is named only where the DNA matches it firmly. Clone size is given for some rows only: seen once, a few or many times, or a class if the clone is expanded.

V	J	size	D	CDR3	DNA
TRBV15	TRBJ2-1	.	TRBD2	CATSRGLAGDNEQFF	TGTGCCACCAGCAGAGGACTAGCGGGGGACAATGAGCAGTTCTTC
TRBV10-3	TRBJ2-7	few	.	CATTNVPYEQYF	TGTGCCACGACGAATGTTCCCTACGAGCAGTACTTC
TRBV4-3	TRBJ2-6	.	TRBD1	CASSQGLARGSGANVLTF	TGCGCCAGCAGCCAAGGCTTGGCCAGGGGGTCTGGGGCCAACGTCCTGACTTTC
TRBV29-1	TRBJ2-3	.	.	CSVDGHRSPTDTQYF	TGCAGCGTTGACGGTCACCGCAGTCCCACAGATACGCAGTATTTT
TRBV11-2	TRBJ2-5	few	.	CASSRYQETQYF	TGTGCCAGCAGCAGGTACCAAGAGACCCAGTACTTC
TRBV7-2	TRBJ1-4	few	.	CASSFGVEKLFF	TGTGCCAGCAGCTTCGGAGTTGAAAAACTGTTTTTT
TRBV18	TRBJ2-7	few	.	CASSPRGAASYEQYF	TGTGCCAGCTCACCACGGGGGGCCGCTTCCTACGAGCAGTACTTC
TRBV6-6	TRBJ2-1	.	TRBD2	CASTLRGLAGIGEQFF	TGTGCCAGCACCCTTAGGGGTCTAGCGGGAATCGGTGAGCAGTTCTTC
TRBV4-3	TRBJ1-3	.	.	CASSQVLSSGNTIYF	TGCGCCAGCAGCCAAGTTCTCTCCTCTGGAAACACCATATATTTT
TRBV4-3	TRBJ2-3	.	TRBD2	CASSQRPSGSTDTQYF	TGCGCCAGCAGCCAAAGGCCTAGCGGCAGCACAGATACGCAGTATTTT
TRBV5-1	TRBJ2-7	few	TRBD2	CASSLGGSNYEQYF	TGCGCCAGCAGCCTCGGGGGGTCGAACTACGAGCAGTACTTC
TRBV5-1	TRBJ2-4	.	.	CASSLGRDKLAKNIQYF	TGCGCCAGCAGCTTGGGGCGGGATAAGTTAGCCAAAAACATTCAGTACTTC
TRBV6-6	TRBJ1-1	.	.	CASSYTGAEAFF	TGTGCCAGCAGTTACACCGGGGCTGAAGCTTTCTTT
TRBV2	TRBJ2-3	few	.	CASSGGADTQYF	TGTGCCAGCAGTGGAGGGGCAGATACGCAGTATTTT
TRBV7-9	TRBJ2-7	.	TRBD1	CASSSTGTYEQYF	TGTGCCAGCAGCTCGACAGGGACCTACGAGCAGTACTTC
TRBV28	TRBJ2-7	.	.	CASSLGVGSSYEQYF	TGTGCCAGCAGTTTAGGCGTGGGGAGCTCCTACGAGCAGTACTTC
TRBV7-2	TRBJ2-7	.	.	CASSIQGYEQYF	TGTGCCAGCAGCATACAGGGTTACGAGCAGTACTTC
TRBV29-1	TRBJ2-5	.	TRBD1	CSITPDRAIETQYF	TGCAGCATAACGCCGGACAGGGCAATAGAGACCCAGTACTTC
TRBV28	TRBJ2-1	.	TRBD2	CASSLAASGRGEQFF	TGTGCCAGCAGTTTAGCGGCTAGCGGGAGAGGTGAGCAGTTCTTC
TRBV29-1	TRBJ2-7	.	TRBD2	CSVLGLAGGPYEQYF	TGCAGCGTCCTGGGACTAGCGGGAGGGCCTTACGAGCAGTACTTC
TRBV9	TRBJ2-1	few	TRBD2	CASALAGGREQFF	TGTGCCAGCGCTCTAGCGGGAGGGAGGGAGCAGTTCTTC
TRBV5-1	TRBJ2-5	.	TRBD2	CASSSTSGYQETQYF	TGCGCCAGCAGCTCTACTAGCGGCTACCAAGAGACCCAGTACTTC
TRBV19	TRBJ1-5	few	.	CASSSFLRSNQPQHF	TGTGCCAGTAGCTCCTTTCTCCGCAGCAATCAGCCCCAGCATTTT
TRBV29-1	TRBJ1-6	.	.	CSVEKGHSSYNSPLHF	TGCAGCGTTGAGAAGGGACACAGCTCCTATAATTCACCCCTCCACTTT
TRBV18	TRBJ2-7	.	.	CASSPGTSKLNEQYF	TGTGCCAGCTCACCGGGCACTAGCAAGTTAAACGAGCAGTACTTC
TRBV5-1	TRBJ2-7	few	TRBD1	CASSLVGQGTYEQYF	TGCGCCAGCAGCTTGGTGGGACAGGGGACCTACGAGCAGTACTTC
TRBV18	TRBJ1-2	.	.	CASSYDGNYGYTF	TGTGCCAGCTCATACGACGGCAACTATGGCTACACCTTC
TRBV7-2	TRBJ2-6	few	.	CASSLVSGQRGSGANVLTF	TGTGCCAGCAGCTTAGTTTCAGGACAGAGGGGCTCTGGGGCCAACGTCCTGACTTTC
TRBV5-1	TRBJ2-2	.	TRBD2	CASSRTSGYTGELFF	TGCGCCAGCAGCAGGACTAGCGGGTACACCGGGGAGCTGTTTTTT
TRBV7-9	TRBJ2-7	.	TRBD2	CASSPTSGRAYEQYF	TGTGCCAGCAGCCCGACTAGCGGGAGGGCCTACGAGCAGTACTTC
TRBV6-5	TRBJ1-2	.	.	CASSLGGGYTF	TGTGCCAGCAGCTTGGGAGGCGGCTACACCTTC
TRBV19	TRBJ2-1	.	.	CASSKDYSSYNEQFF	TGTGCCAGTAGTAAGGACTATAGCTCCTACAATGAGCAGTTCTTC
TRBV2	TRBJ1-1	.	.	CASSAGHPRF	TGTGCCAGCAGTGCCGGCCATCCCCGCTTT
TRBV7-2	TRBJ1-5	.	.	CASSFSGHNQPQHF	TGTGCCAGCAGCTTCTCAGGCCACAATCAGCCCCAGCATTTT
TRBV7-2	TRBJ2-7	.	TRBD2	CASSLEAGGPYEQYF	TGTGCCAGCAGCTTAGAAGCGGGAGGTCCCTACGAGCAGTACTTC
TRBV7-9	TRBJ1-1	.	.	CASSLAGDEAFF	TGTGCCAGCAGCTTGGCAGGAGATGAAGCTTTCTTT
TRBV7-2	TRBJ2-2	few	TRBD2	CASSQKRRAGFTGELFF	TGTGCCAGCAGCCAAAAACGGAGAGCGGGGTTCACCGGGGAGCTGTTTTTT
TRBV6-5	TRBJ2-6	few	.	CASSHPGANVLTF	TGTGCCAGCAGCCATCCTGGGGCCAACGTCCTGACTTTC
TRBV7-9	TRBJ2-3	.	.	CASSFVSTDTQYF	TGTGCCAGCAGCTTTGTCAGCACAGATACGCAGTATTTT
TRBV11-2	TRBJ1-3	few	.	CASSLDYSGNTIYF	TGTGCCAGCAGCTTAGATTACTCTGGAAACACCATATATTTT
TRBV4-1	TRBJ1-5	few	.	CASSQQGLSQPQHF	TGCGCCAGCAGCCAACAGGGATTATCCCAGCCCCAGCATTTT
TRBV9	TRBJ2-1	.	TRBD2	CASSVGGRTSGSNEQFF	TGTGCCAGCAGCGTAGGTGGCAGAACTAGCGGAAGTAATGAGCAGTTCTTC
TRBV2	TRBJ1-4	.	.	CASSVSRAEKLFF	TGTGCCAGCAGTGTCAGCAGGGCCGAAAAACTGTTTTTT
TRBV4-3	TRBJ2-5	.	TRBD2	CASSQGLAEETQYF	TGCGCCAGCAGCCAGGGACTAGCGGAAGAGACCCAGTACTTC
TRBV28	TRBJ2-3	.	.	CASTPSAGRGADTQYF	TGTGCCAGCACCCCCTCGGCGGGGCGAGGAGCAGATACGCAGTATTTT
TRBV27	TRBJ1-2	.	TRBD1	CASSLSFTGVGYTF	TGTGCCAGCAGTTTATCATTCACAGGGGTTGGCTACACCTTC
TRBV7-2	TRBJ2-3	many	.	CASSLSTDTQYF	TGTGCCAGCAGCCTCTCTACAGATACGCAGTATTTT
TRBV5-8	TRBJ2-1	.	.	CASSLTAYYNEQFF	TGTGCCAGCAGCTTAACAGCCTACTACAATGAGCAGTTCTTC
TRBV15	TRBJ2-1	few	TRBD2	CATSRDPRTSGRANEQFF	TGTGCCACCAGCAGAGATCCTCGGACTAGCGGGAGGGCCAATGAGCAGTTCTTC
TRBV28	TRBJ2-1	few	.	CASSLRTREQFF	TGTGCCAGCAGTTTGAGGACTCGAGAGCAGTTCTTC
TRBV5-4	TRBJ1-5	few	.	CASSYNRAKLPYSNQPQHF	TGTGCCAGCAGCTACAACAGGGCGAAACTCCCTTATAGCAATCAGCCCCAGCATTTT
TRBV6-5	TRBJ1-1	few	.	CASSYRAGSHEAFF	TGTGCCAGCAGTTACAGGGCAGGGAGCCATGAAGCTTTCTTT
TRBV11-2	TRBJ2-1	few	.	CASSLDPAGSSYNEQFF	TGTGCCAGCAGCTTAGATCCAGCGGGCAGCTCCTACAATGAGCAGTTCTTC
TRBV5-1	TRBJ2-2	few	.	CASSLARRGANTGELFF	TGCGCCAGCAGCTTGGCCCGGCGCGGAGCTAACACCGGGGAGCTGTTTTTT
TRBV9	TRBJ1-2	.	.	CASSGGPSGANYGYTF	TGTGCCAGCAGCGGAGGCCCTTCCGGAGCTAACTATGGCTACACCTTC